This T cell receptor (beta chain) came from a study of blood T cell repertoires in COVID-19. Study-level background: The analysed material was cDNA or gDNA that came from T cells, B-cell-depleted T cells, or PBMCs.

Original handling: Estimated nucleated cell counts came from reference gene primer amplification. Generated by immunoSEQ multiplex PCR, the TCRdb table keeps only in-frame clones and is missing some. Clone size and V and J calls were adopted from that table, with D and trimming inferred from the DNA. The top ten clones hold 1.4% of a sample with 350,000 to 500,000 clones, nearly 90% of them seen once. Exposed enrollees encountered a COVID-19 case at some point within 2 weeks before study entry. The source of this sequence is a young woman who had been exposed to COVID-19. Source material: PBMCs or T cells enriched from blood (not recorded which).

The DNA for the CDR3 is TGCGCCAGCAGCTCCGGACAGGGGACTGAAGCTTTCTTT. Its translation is CASSSGQGTEAFF. This chain links TRBV5-1 with TRBJ1-1; 9 bases match TRBD1. This CDR3 region has 13 residues. The ends lost 3 bases at V and 5 bases at J; junction bases unmatched: 2. The V gene's germline CDR1 is SGHRS and CDR2 YFSETQ.